This entry lists 19 T cell receptor beta chains sequenced from one sample in a study of T-cell reconstitution after alpha-beta-depleted transplantation in children. It was with unique molecular identifiers that the TCRbeta library was prepared. TCRdb re-called the PCR reads with MiXCR, one entry per CDR3 protein. This sample has approximately 9,000 distinct CDR3 sequences; roughly 13% occur once, and the top ten carry less than 60%. The material sequenced was PBMCs, mostly from graft donor cells, taken 60 days after TCRalphabeta/CD19-depleted stem cell transplant. The receptors were sampled from a male patient between 5 and 17 years old who had a stem cell transplant for acute lymphoblastic leukemia, so the T cells may come from the graft donor.

Ten or more counts support this clonotype. The gene calls are TRBV6-1 and TRBJ2-3; a possible D gene is TRBD2 (6 bases). The CDR3 spans 18 residues. Germline CDR1 and CDR2: MNHNS and SASEGT. V was clipped by 6 bases and J by 0 bases, with 22 bases between them. DNA of the CDR3: TGTGCCAGCAGAGATCCTATGGGGGGACGAACGAGCACAGATACGCAGTATTTT. Its protein is CASRDPMGGRTSTDTQYF.

This clonotype showed up many times. The chain employs TRBV6-5 and TRBJ2-1, with 8 bases lining up with TRBD1. CDR3 size: 15 residues. Trimming at V came to 0 bases and at J to 5 bases, leaving 3 bases not matched to a gene. CDR1 and CDR2 from the germline V gene are MNHEY and SVGAGI. The CDR3 DNA follows: TGTGCCAGCAGTTACTCAGGACAGGGCGACAATGAGCAGTTCTTC. Protein sequence: CASSYSGQGDNEQFF.

This clonotype was seen many times. V usage is TRBV24-1 and J usage is TRBJ2-3, with D hard to call. In germline, CDR1 is KGHDR, CDR2 SFDVKD. Trimming shortened V by 4 bases and J by 4 bases, and 17 bases separated the two germline ends. The CDR3 contains 16 residues. The CDR3 loop is CATSEPSDHLADTQYF. For the CDR3, the DNA is TGTGCCACCAGTGAGCCAAGCGACCACCTCGCAGATACGCAGTATTTT.

This clonotype was counted at least ten times. The rearrangement joins TRBV24-1 to TRBJ2-1; unclear D gene. This CDR3 region has 13 residues. Germline lookup yields CDR1 KGHDR and CDR2 SFDVKD. V was clipped by 4 bases and J by 6 bases, with 9 bases between them. The CDR3 reads CATSDPLRNEQFF. In DNA, the CDR3 is TGTGCCACCAGTGACCCTCTTCGCAATGAGCAGTTCTTC.

This clonotype is labeled as medium-sized (0.01 to 0.1%). The chain recombines TRBV28 with TRBJ1-1; 9 bases are a match to TRBD1. The trim removed 1 base at V and 1 base at J, leaving 10 bases unmatched. The V gene's germline CDR1 is MDHEN and CDR2 SYDVKM. CDR3 length: 18 residues. The CDR3 DNA follows: TGTGCCAGCAGTTTATTTATCAGTCAGGACAGGGGGAACACTGAAGCTTTCTTT. Encoded protein: CASSLFISQDRGNTEAFF.

In this sample, this clonotype turned up many times. The chain links TRBV9 to TRBJ2-7, with a tentative D call TRBD1 (5 bases). Trimming took off 4 bases at V and 3 bases at J, with 14 bases between the two ends. The CDR3 is 14 amino acids. Germline V gene lookup returns CDR1 SGDLS and CDR2 YYNGEE. In nucleotides, the CDR3 is TGTGCCAGCAGCCCCGGACCAACAGGCTACGAGCAGTACTTC. Encoded protein: CASSPGPTGYEQYF.

This clonotype was recorded many times. This chain joins TRBV18 and TRBJ1-2, with D possibly being TRBD1 (5 bases). This CDR3 has 17 residues. Trimming stripped 2 bases from V and 0 bases from J, with 16 bases between. Looked up from germline, CDR1 is KGHSH and CDR2 is LQKENI. The DNA of the CDR3 is TGTGCCAGCTCACCAGGCATGACAGTTCTCACTAACTATGGCTACACCTTC. Residues: CASSPGMTVLTNYGYTF.

A remark on this clonotype: A much larger clonotype is one base distant, so this may be a read error. This chain connects TRBV5-1 to TRBJ2-7; TRBD2 is a possible D gene (6 bases). This CDR3 has 17 residues. Per the germline V gene, CDR1 is SGHRS and CDR2 is YFSETQ. DNA for the CDR3: TGCGCCAGCAGCCTACTATCGGGACTCCCAAGTACCTACGGGCAGTACTTC. Amino acids: CASSLLSGLPSTYGQYF. Using reference TRBV5-1 and TRBJ2-7 for the parts outside the CDR3, the full variable domain is KAGVTQTPRYLIKTRGQQVTLSCSPISGHRSVSWYQQTPGQGLQFLFEYFSETQRNKGNFPGRFSGRQFSNSRSEMNVSTLELGDSALYLCASSLLSGLPSTYGQYFGPGTRLTVT.

This clonotype was seen ten or more times. This chain links TRBV20-1 with TRBJ2-3; TRBD2 might be the D (6 bases). This CDR3 spans 17 amino acids. Trimming pared 1 base from V and 1 base from J, leaving 18 bases between. The germline CDR1 and CDR2 sequences are DFQATT and SNEGSKA (reference sequence). The CDR3 is CSARGWGAGSGTDTQYF. The CDR3 coding sequence is TGCAGTGCTAGAGGGTGGGGAGCGGGCAGCGGCACAGATACGCAGTATTTT.

This clonotype was observed a handful of times. The J gene is TRBJ1-2, the V gene TRBV27; the D is unclear. Germline CDR1 is MNHEY and CDR2 is SMNVEV (reference sequence). Trimming removed 5 bases from V and 5 bases from J, with 21 bases in between. The CDR3 is made up of 16 amino acids. The CDR3 loop reads CASSPSRPPPTYGYTF. CDR3 DNA: TGTGCCAGCAGTCCCAGTCGGCCCCCTCCAACTTATGGCTACACCTTC.

There are many counts of this clonotype. This rearrangement joins TRBV6-5 to TRBJ2-7; 9 positions match TRBD2. The CDR3 has 14 amino acids. Germline lookup yields CDR1 MNHEY and CDR2 SVGAGI. The V segment lost 2 bases and the J segment 9 bases; nucleotides outside the gene matches: 8. The CDR3 protein is CASSYRLGTSMQYF. The CDR3 nucleotides read TGTGCCAGCAGTTACAGATTAGGGACTAGCATGCAGTACTTC.

This clonotype was observed at least ten times. This chain joins TRBV6-5 and TRBJ2-3; no reliable D call. This CDR3 has 12 amino acids. From germline, CDR1 is MNHEY and CDR2 SVGAGI. V was shortened by 6 bases and J by 6 bases, with 10 bases between the two germline ends. In DNA form, the CDR3 reads TGTGCCAGCAGCCCCCCTGGGGATACGCAGTATTTT. Translating it yields CASSPPGDTQYF.

This clonotype came up many times. The J gene is TRBJ1-5, the V gene TRBV10-2, with TRBD1 as a possible D gene (5 bases). The V gene lost 0 bases and the J gene lost 0 bases, with 6 bases spanning the gap. The germline V gene has CDR1 WSHSY and CDR2 SAAADI. This CDR3 has 15 amino acids. CDR3 amino acids: CASSESTDSNQPQHF. DNA for the CDR3: TGCGCCAGCAGTGAGTCGACAGATAGCAATCAGCCCCAGCATTTT.

In this sample, this clonotype turned up many times. The V gene is TRBV9, the J gene TRBJ2-2; 10 bases map to TRBD2. The germline V gene has CDR1 SGDLS and CDR2 YYNGEE. This CDR3 is built from 15 residues. The V segment lost 4 bases and the J segment 7 bases; nucleotides outside the gene matches: 7. The CDR3 spells CASSPRASGGGELFF. Written as DNA, the CDR3 is TGTGCCAGCAGCCCCCGGGCTAGCGGGGGCGGGGAGCTGTTTTTT.

This clonotype is judged medium-sized (0.01 to 0.1%). This chain joins TRBV5-1 and TRBJ1-4, with D perhaps TRBD1 (6 bases). Per germline, CDR1 SGHRS and CDR2 YFSETQ. CDR3 size: 14 residues. Trimming took off 2 bases at V and 5 bases at J, with 10 bases between the two ends. This CDR3 reads CASSFAGANEKLFF. The DNA of the CDR3 is TGCGCCAGCAGCTTTGCAGGGGCCAATGAAAAACTGTTTTTT.

This clonotype was detected ten times or more. J is TRBJ1-6 and V is TRBV20-1; TRBD1 matches 7 bases. The CDR3 contains 13 residues. Germline V gene lookup returns CDR1 DFQATT and CDR2 SNEGSKA (reference sequence). V shed 8 bases and J 3 bases; nucleotides not matched to a gene: 4. The CDR3 here is CSLGQVYNSPLHF. For the CDR3, the DNA is TGCAGTCTCGGACAGGTCTATAATTCACCCCTCCACTTT.

There are many counts of this clonotype. V is TRBV12-3 or TRBV12-4 and J is TRBJ1-2; TRBD1 might be the D (5 bases). The CDR3 has 13 amino acids. V lost 4 bases, J lost 8 bases, and 14 bases lay in between. Written as DNA, the CDR3 is TGTGCCAGCAGTTCCCCCCCCAGGGACGGCTACACCTTC. It is translated as CASSSPPRDGYTF.

Details on this clonotype: A much larger clone differs from this one at a single base, so this may be a read error. The chain is built from TRBV9 and TRBJ2-7; 9 bases agree with TRBD2. This CDR3 contains 15 residues. Germline CDR1 SGDLS, CDR2 YYNGEE. CDR3 nucleotide sequence: TGTGCCTGCAGCGGGATGGGCGGGAGGGCCGACGAGCAGTACTTC. As protein: CACSGMGGRADEQYF.

This clonotype was seen at least ten times. CDR3 sequence: CASSLGGGKGYTF. DNA of the CDR3: TGTGCCAGCAGTTTAGGCGGGGGTAAGGGCTACACCTTC. V gene TRBV12-3 or TRBV12-4 combines with J gene TRBJ1-2, with D maybe TRBD1 (5 bases). V was shortened by 1 base and J by 8 bases, with 11 bases between the two germline ends. There are 13 residues in the CDR3.